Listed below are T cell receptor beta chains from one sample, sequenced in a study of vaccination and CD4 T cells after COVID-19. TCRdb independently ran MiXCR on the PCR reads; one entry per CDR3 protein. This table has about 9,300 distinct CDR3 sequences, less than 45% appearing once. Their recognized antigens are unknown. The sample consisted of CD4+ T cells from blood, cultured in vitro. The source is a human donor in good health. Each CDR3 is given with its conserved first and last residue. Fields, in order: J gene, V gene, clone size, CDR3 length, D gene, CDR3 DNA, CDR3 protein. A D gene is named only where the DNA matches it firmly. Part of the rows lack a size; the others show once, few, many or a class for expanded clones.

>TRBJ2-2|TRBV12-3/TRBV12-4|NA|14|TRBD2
TGTGCCTCCTTGGGGGGGGCGAACACCGGGGAGCTGTTTTTT
CASLGGANTGELFF
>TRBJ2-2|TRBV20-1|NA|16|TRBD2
TGCAGTGCTAGAGACAGGCGGGAGGGCCGGACCGGGGAGCTGTTTTTT
CSARDRREGRTGELFF
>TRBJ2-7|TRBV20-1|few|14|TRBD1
TGCAGTGCCCAGCGACAGGGACCCTCCTACGAGCAGTACTTC
CSAQRQGPSYEQYF
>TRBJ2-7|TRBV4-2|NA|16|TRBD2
TGTGCCAGCAGCCAAGGCGGCGGTAGCGGGAACTACGAGCAGTACTTC
CASSQGGGSGNYEQYF
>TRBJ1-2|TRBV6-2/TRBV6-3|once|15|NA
TGTGCCAGCAGCCGTTCCGGGATGATCAACTATGGCTACACCTTC
CASSRSGMINYGYTF
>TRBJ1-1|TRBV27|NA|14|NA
TGTGCCAGCAGTTTAAACGGGCTGAACACTGAAGCTTTCTTT
CASSLNGLNTEAFF
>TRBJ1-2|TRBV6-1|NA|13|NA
TGTGCCAGCAGTCTGACACTTACCTATGGCTACACCTTC
CASSLTLTYGYTF
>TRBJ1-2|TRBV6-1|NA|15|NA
TGTGCCAGCAGTGAAGGGGCAGGGGTGGGCTATGGCTACACCTTC
CASSEGAGVGYGYTF
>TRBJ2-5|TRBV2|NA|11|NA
TGTGCCAGCAGGGGGTGGGAGACCCAGTACTTC
CASRGWETQYF
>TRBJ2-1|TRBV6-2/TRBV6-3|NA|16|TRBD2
TGTGCCAGCAGAGGACTAGCGGGAGGGCCTTACAATGAGCAGTTCTTC
CASRGLAGGPYNEQFF
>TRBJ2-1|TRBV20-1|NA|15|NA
TGCAGTGCTAGTCGTCCAGCGGGCATCTACAATGAGCAGTTCTTC
CSASRPAGIYNEQFF
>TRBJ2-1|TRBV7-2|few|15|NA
TGTGCCAGCAGCTTAGTCAGAAAGGCGGTGGCAGAGCAGTTCTTC
CASSLVRKAVAEQFF
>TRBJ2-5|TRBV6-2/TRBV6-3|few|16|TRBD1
TGTGCCAGCAGTTACTCACTCGACAGGGACCAAGAGACCCAGTACTTC
CASSYSLDRDQETQYF
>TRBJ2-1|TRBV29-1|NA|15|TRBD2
TGCAGCGTTGAGGGGGGGACGGGCTCCTACAATGAGCAGTTCTTC
CSVEGGTGSYNEQFF
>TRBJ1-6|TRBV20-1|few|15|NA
TGCAGTGCTAGAGATTGGGCGTTGGGGGGTTCACCCCTCCACTTT
CSARDWALGGSPLHF
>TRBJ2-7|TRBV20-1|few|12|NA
TGCAGTGCTAGCGGACCCTCCTACGAGCAGTACTTC
CSASGPSYEQYF